This TCR beta chain was captured by sequencing in a study of T cell responses to AZD1222 COVID-19 vaccine. At the level of the study: Analysis merged second doses at about 4 or about 12 weeks.

Some clones are missing from TCRdb's copy, which holds only in-frame ones; the method was immunoSEQ multiplex PCR. The table lists about 130,000 clones, 88% of them singletons. For this clone: Its specificity is unknown.

Germline V gives CDR1 GTSNPN, CDR2 SVGIG (reference sequence). V shed 0 bases and J shed 6 bases, with 11 bases lying between them. This CDR3 is built from 13 residues. Study conclusions and caveats: Unmutated variant regions reportedly attract nearly half of all spike-specific TCRs. Rises in breadth and depth of Spike-specific TCRs came after two AZD1222 doses. No repertoire was sampled before or during the peak T cell response, only after it.

This TCR came from an adult in good health. This specimen consisted of peripheral blood, obtained on day 0 of AZD1222 vaccination. The chain has TRBV30 and TRBJ1-2; no reliable D call. The DNA for the CDR3 is TGTGCCTGGAGTGTACTCATGGGCAATGGCTACACCTTC. This translates into CAWSVLMGNGYTF.